Listed here are 25 T cell receptor beta chains from one sample, sequenced in a study of blood T cell repertoires in COVID-19. Libraries were prepared by immunoSEQ multiplex PCR; TCRdb keeps only in-frame clonotypes and omits some of them. In the table there are roughly 190,000 clones, roughly 94% of which are singletons. Sequencing was performed on peripheral blood. The origin of the receptors is a man aged 30-40 years with COVID-19, enrolled during active disease.

V is TRBV3-1 (or the pseudogene TRBV3-2) and J is TRBJ1-6, with 8 positions matching TRBD1. J gave up 11 bases and V 1 base, and 7 bases lay outside the gene matches. Per the germline V gene, CDR1 is LGHDT and CDR2 is YNNKEL (reference sequence). The CDR3 covers 15 residues. CDR3 region: CASSQGGQGATPLHF. The CDR3 coding sequence is TGTGCCAGCAGCCAAGGAGGGCAGGGGGCGACACCCCTCCACTTT.

CDR3 amino acids: CASSAGTYEQYF. The CDR3, as DNA: TGTGCCAGCAGCGCCGGGACTTACGAGCAGTACTTC. The chain has TRBV2 and TRBJ2-7; D perhaps matches TRBD2 (6 bases). Germline CDR1 SNHLY, CDR2 FYNNEI. V dropped 6 bases and J dropped 4 bases, with 10 bases sitting between them. This CDR3 is 12 amino acids long.

There are a few counts of this clone. The chain couples TRBV28 to TRBJ2-7; 8 positions match TRBD1. Germline V gene sequence: CDR1 MDHEN, CDR2 SYDVKM. With 4 bases clipped from V and 1 base from J, the junction kept 6 bases outside the gene matches. This CDR3 has 15 residues. The CDR3 here is CASSSTGGTSYEQYF. The CDR3 region has the DNA TGTGCCAGCAGTTCTACAGGGGGTACATCCTACGAGCAGTACTTC.

This chain links TRBV12-3 or TRBV12-4 with TRBJ1-5; 7 nucleotides match TRBD1. The V and J ends lost 7 bases and 10 bases, in that order; junction bases with no gene match: 7. There are 12 residues in the CDR3. This CDR3 is CASTPQGGPQHF. The CDR3 region has the DNA TGTGCCAGCACCCCCCAGGGGGGACCCCAGCATTTT.

The genes are TRBV24-1 and TRBJ2-1, with unresolved D. Trimming stripped 5 bases from V and 0 bases from J, with 10 bases between. CDR1 and CDR2 from the germline V gene are KGHDR and SFDVKD. The CDR3 runs 15 residues. The CDR3 loop is CATSAAQSSYNEQFF. CDR3 sequence (DNA): TGTGCCACCAGTGCCGCACAGAGCTCCTACAATGAGCAGTTCTTC.

The gene calls are TRBV5-4 and TRBJ1-2, with D tentatively TRBD1 (5 bases). The germline V and J ends were trimmed by 3 bases and 4 bases, with 13 bases remaining between them. This CDR3 region has 14 residues. Germline CDR1 and CDR2: SGHNT and YYREEE (reference sequence). Here the CDR3 DNA reads TGTGCCAGCAGCTACGATCCCGACAGCTATGGCTACACCTTC. Amino acid sequence: CASSYDPDSYGYTF.

This clone turned up a few times. This chain links TRBV5-6 with TRBJ1-1; TRBD1 is a possible D gene (5 bases). This CDR3 comprises 15 residues. Germline V CDR1 and CDR2: SGHDT, YYEEEE. Trimming removed 0 bases at V and 0 bases at J, with 9 bases between. The CDR3 loop is CASSLGGRVNTEAFF. The DNA of the CDR3 is TGTGCCAGCAGCTTGGGGGGCAGGGTGAACACTGAAGCTTTCTTT.

The chain has TRBV21-1 and TRBJ1-1; the D call of TRBD1 is as the table states it, not checked on the DNA. TRBV21-1 is an annotated pseudogene. The CDR3 totals 15 residues. The CDR3: CASSKEGGQPTEAFF. Here the CDR3 DNA reads TGTGCCAGCAGCAAAGAAGGGGGACAGCCCACTGAAGCTTTCTTT.

This chain links TRBV4-1 with TRBJ2-7, with 10 bases lining up with TRBD2. CDR3 size: 17 residues. Germline loops: CDR1 MGHRA, CDR2 YSYEKL. The trim removed 4 bases at V and 2 bases at J, leaving 11 bases unmatched. For the CDR3, the DNA is TGCGCCAGCAGCCCCCCTTGGGTTAGCGGGGGGCCCTACGAGCAGTACTTC. Encoded protein: CASSPPWVSGGPYEQYF.

The chain has TRBV4-1 and TRBJ1-2; a possible D gene is TRBD1 (5 bases). Trimming took 0 bases from V and 7 from J, leaving 12 bases between them. This CDR3 has 14 residues. Germline V lookup: CDR1 MGHRA, CDR2 YSYEKL. The DNA of the CDR3 is TGCGCCAGCAGCCAAGACAGGGAGGCGTTTGGCTACACCTTC. Amino acid sequence: CASSQDREAFGYTF.

This clone was seen a few times. This sequence joins TRBV5-1 and TRBJ1-2, with 7 bases matching TRBD1. Germline V gives CDR1 SGHRS, CDR2 YFSETQ. The ends lost 3 bases at V and 4 bases at J; junction bases unmatched: 9. CDR3 length: 15 amino acids. The CDR3 DNA reads TGCGCCAGCAGCTACGCCGGGACAGAGGGCTATGGCTACACCTTC. Translating gives CASSYAGTEGYGYTF.

This rearrangement joins TRBV12-3 or TRBV12-4 to TRBJ2-3; 7 positions match TRBD1. The CDR3 has 12 amino acids. V lost 6 bases and J lost 4; bases outside the gene matches: 1. The CDR3 bases are TGTGCCAGCAGGCAGGGGGCAGATACGCAGTATTTT. Translation gives CASRQGADTQYF.

The V and J genes are TRBV3-1 (or the pseudogene TRBV3-2) and TRBJ2-5, with 11 bases identical to TRBD1. CDR1 and CDR2 (germline): LGHDT, YNNKEL (reference sequence). The CDR3 spans 16 residues. J gave up 1 base and V 0 bases, and 1 base lay outside the gene matches. As DNA, the CDR3 is TGTGCCAGCAGCCAAGAGGGGACAGGGGGCCAAGAGACCCAGTACTTC. It is translated as CASSQEGTGGQETQYF.

The CDR3 DNA reads TGTGCCAGCAGCTGGGGGGGCACTGAAGCTTTCTTT. Its translation is CASSWGGTEAFF. This chain connects TRBV5-4 to TRBJ1-1; a possible D gene is TRBD1 (5 bases). Germline V CDR1 and CDR2: SGHNT, YYREEE (reference sequence). The CDR3 loop spans 12 amino acids. The V end was cut by 3 bases, the J end by 4 bases, with 7 bases between.

The chain combines TRBV4-1 with TRBJ1-4; the D is unclear. Per the germline V gene, CDR1 is MGHRA and CDR2 is YSYEKL. V was clipped by 1 base and J by 10 bases, with 16 bases between them. CDR3 length: 15 residues. The chain's CDR3 is CASSQGSAGNLKLFF. For the CDR3, the DNA is TGCGCCAGCAGCCAAGGATCGGCGGGGAATTTAAAACTGTTTTTT.

The chain employs TRBV28 and TRBJ1-2, with D uncertain. V dropped 1 base and J dropped 6 bases, with 6 bases sitting between them. This CDR3 comprises 12 residues. Germline V gene data show CDR1 as MDHEN and CDR2 as SYDVKM. The CDR3 sequence: CASSLSGHGYTF. CDR3 in DNA: TGTGCCAGCAGTTTATCAGGTCATGGCTACACCTTC.

This clone was recorded only once. The gene calls are TRBV5-1 and TRBJ2-7; 8 bases line up with TRBD1. The ends lost 0 bases at V and 5 bases at J; junction bases unmatched: 1. The CDR3 length is 13 residues. The germline gives CDR1 SGHRS, CDR2 YFSETQ. CDR3 sequence reads: CASSLETGDEQYF. The CDR3 DNA is TGCGCCAGCAGCTTGGAGACAGGGGACGAGCAGTACTTC. Complete variable domain (other parts from reference TRBV5-1 and TRBJ2-7): KAGVTQTPRYLIKTRGQQVTLSCSPISGHRSVSWYQQTPGQGLQFLFEYFSETQRNKGNFPGRFSGRQFSNSRSEMNVSTLELGDSALYLCASSLETGDEQYFGPGTRLTVT.

The rearrangement uses TRBV27 and TRBJ1-4, with TRBD1 as a possible D gene (5 bases). Trimming stripped 3 bases from V and 6 bases from J, with 11 bases between. The CDR3 is 14 amino acids. Germline V gene lookup returns CDR1 MNHEY and CDR2 SMNVEV (reference sequence). CDR3 residues: CASSFIGGDEKLFF. The CDR3 DNA sequence: TGTGCCAGCAGTTTTATAGGAGGGGATGAAAAACTGTTTTTT. The variable domain in full, with the rest retrieved from reference TRBV27 and TRBJ1-4, is EAQVTQNPRYLITVTGKKLTVTCSQNMNHEYMSWYRQDPGLGLRQIYYSMNVEVTDKGDVPEGYKVSRKEKRNFPLILESPSPNQTSLYFCASSFIGGDEKLFFGSGTQLSVL.

V and J are TRBV7-9 and TRBJ2-5, with 7 positions matching TRBD1. CDR1 is SEHNR and CDR2 is FQNEAQ in the germline V gene (reference sequence). This CDR3 is built from 16 residues. Trimming at V came to 5 bases and at J to 0 bases, leaving 9 bases not matched to a gene. CDR3 protein: CASSRRDSSYQETQYF. The CDR3 nucleotides read TGTGCCAGCAGCCGCCGGGACAGCTCTTACCAAGAGACCCAGTACTTC.

CDR3 in DNA: TGTGCCAGTAGTACGCAGGGGGAATGGCTCCAGTACTTC. This translates into CASSTQGEWLQYF. This sequence joins TRBV19 and TRBJ2-7, with 7 bases matching TRBD1. Germline V gene data show CDR1 as LNHDA and CDR2 as SQIVND (reference sequence). V lost 4 bases and J lost 10; bases outside the gene matches: 10. The CDR3 length is 13 residues.

This sequence joins TRBV5-1 and TRBJ2-5, with a tentative D call TRBD1 (6 bases). CDR3 size: 15 residues. The germline CDR1 and CDR2 sequences are SGHRS and YFSETQ. V was clipped by 1 base and J by 2 bases, with 12 bases between them. The CDR3 here is CASSLMSDSQETQYF. The CDR3 DNA reads as TGCGCCAGCAGCTTGATGTCGGACAGTCAAGAGACCCAGTACTTC.

The chain employs TRBV6-5 and TRBJ2-7, with TRBD1 as a possible D gene (5 bases). V lost 10 bases to trimming and J lost 0 bases, with 19 bases between them. Germline CDR1 MNHEY, CDR2 SVGAGI. The CDR3 consists of 15 residues. The CDR3 region is CATSLSGSSSYEQYF. The CDR3 DNA sequence: TGTGCCACAAGCTTATCAGGGTCCAGCTCCTACGAGCAGTACTTC.

This sequence joins TRBV6-5 and TRBJ1-2, with D unresolved. With 8 bases removed from V and 3 bases from J, the gap between germline ends came to 7 bases. CDR1 and CDR2 (germline): MNHEY, SVGAGI. The CDR3 is made up of 11 amino acids. This CDR3 reads CASSGYYGYTF. For the CDR3, the DNA is TGTGCCAGCTCGGGGTACTATGGCTACACCTTC.

This chain joins TRBV18 and TRBJ1-2; 10 bases fit TRBD1. CDR3 length: 16 residues. Germline V gene data show CDR1 as KGHSH and CDR2 as LQKENI. V lost 1 base to trimming and J lost 3 bases; unmatched junction nucleotides: 5. The CDR3 DNA sequence: TGTGCCAGCTCACCACGGGGGGACAGGGGACACTATGGCTACACCTTC. This sequence encodes CASSPRGDRGHYGYTF.

This rearrangement joins TRBV19 to TRBJ2-1, with 11 positions matching TRBD1. Trimming at V came to 4 bases and at J to 7 bases, leaving 6 bases not matched to a gene. This CDR3 spans 15 amino acids. Per the germline V gene, CDR1 is LNHDA and CDR2 is SQIVND (reference sequence). The CDR3 region has the DNA TGTGCCAGTAGTACCGGACAGGGGGCGCGAAATGAGCAGTTCTTC. It is translated as CASSTGQGARNEQFF.